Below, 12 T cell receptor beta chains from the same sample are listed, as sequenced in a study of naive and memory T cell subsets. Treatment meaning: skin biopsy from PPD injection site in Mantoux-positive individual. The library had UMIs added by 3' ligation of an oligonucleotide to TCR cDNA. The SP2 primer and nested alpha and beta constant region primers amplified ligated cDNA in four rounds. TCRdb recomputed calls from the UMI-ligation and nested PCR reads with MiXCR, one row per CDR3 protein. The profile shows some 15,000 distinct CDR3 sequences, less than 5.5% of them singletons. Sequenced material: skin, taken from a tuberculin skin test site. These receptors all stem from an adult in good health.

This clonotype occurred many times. CDR3 nucleotides: TGTGCCAGCAGTTTTTACCGGGACAGGGCCCTCGGGGAGCAGTACTTC. Its translation: CASSFYRDRALGEQYF. This chain connects TRBV27 to TRBJ2-7; 9 bases line up with TRBD1. This CDR3 region has 16 residues. CDR1 MNHEY and CDR2 SMNVEV come from the germline V gene (reference sequence). The V gene end was trimmed by 3 bases and the J gene end by 7 bases; junction bases not matched to a gene: 13.

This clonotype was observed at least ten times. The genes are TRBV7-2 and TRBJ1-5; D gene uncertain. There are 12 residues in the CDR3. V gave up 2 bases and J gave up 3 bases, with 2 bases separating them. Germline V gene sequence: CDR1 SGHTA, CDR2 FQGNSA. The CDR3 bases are TGTGCCAGCAGCTTATCCAATCAGCCCCAGCATTTT. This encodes CASSLSNQPQHF.

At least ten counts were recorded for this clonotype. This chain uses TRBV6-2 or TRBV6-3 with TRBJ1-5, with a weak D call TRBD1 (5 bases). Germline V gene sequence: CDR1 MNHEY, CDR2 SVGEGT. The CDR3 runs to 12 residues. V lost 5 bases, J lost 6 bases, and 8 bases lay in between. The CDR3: CASSRRGQPQHF. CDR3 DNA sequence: TGTGCCAGCAGTCGGAGGGGTCAGCCCCAGCATTTT.

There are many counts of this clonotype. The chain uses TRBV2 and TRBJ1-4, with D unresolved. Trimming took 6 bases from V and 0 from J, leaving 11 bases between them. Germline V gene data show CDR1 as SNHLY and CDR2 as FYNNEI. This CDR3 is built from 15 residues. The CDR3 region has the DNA TGTGCCAGCAGAAAATCACCGGCAACTAATGAAAAACTGTTTTTT. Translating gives CASRKSPATNEKLFF.

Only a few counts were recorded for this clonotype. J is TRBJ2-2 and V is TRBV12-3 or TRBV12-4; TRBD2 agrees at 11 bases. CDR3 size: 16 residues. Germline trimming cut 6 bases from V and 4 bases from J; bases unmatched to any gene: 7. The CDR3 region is CASSPLAGGVTGELFF. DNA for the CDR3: TGTGCCAGCAGCCCCCTAGCGGGGGGCGTCACCGGGGAGCTGTTTTTT.

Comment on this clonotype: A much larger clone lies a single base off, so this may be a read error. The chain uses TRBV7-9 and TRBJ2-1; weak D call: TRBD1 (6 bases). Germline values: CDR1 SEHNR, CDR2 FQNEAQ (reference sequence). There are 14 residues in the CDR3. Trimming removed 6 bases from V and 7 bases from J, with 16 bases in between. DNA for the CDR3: TGTGCCAGCAGTCCTTCCTCAACAGGGAATGAGCAGTTCTTC. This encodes CASSPSSTGNEQFF.

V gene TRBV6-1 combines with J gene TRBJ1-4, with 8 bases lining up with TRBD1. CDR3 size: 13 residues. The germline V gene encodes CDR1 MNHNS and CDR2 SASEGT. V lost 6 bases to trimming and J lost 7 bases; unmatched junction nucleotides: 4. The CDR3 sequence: CASRDREGEKLFF. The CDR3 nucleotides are TGTGCCAGCAGGGACAGGGAAGGTGAAAAACTGTTTTTT.

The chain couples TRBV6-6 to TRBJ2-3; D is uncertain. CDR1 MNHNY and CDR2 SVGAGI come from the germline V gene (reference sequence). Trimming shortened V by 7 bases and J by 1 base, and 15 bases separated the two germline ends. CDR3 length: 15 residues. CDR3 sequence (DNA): TGTGCCAGCACCCCCAGGCAGGCACGCACAGATACGCAGTATTTT. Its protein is CASTPRQARTDTQYF.

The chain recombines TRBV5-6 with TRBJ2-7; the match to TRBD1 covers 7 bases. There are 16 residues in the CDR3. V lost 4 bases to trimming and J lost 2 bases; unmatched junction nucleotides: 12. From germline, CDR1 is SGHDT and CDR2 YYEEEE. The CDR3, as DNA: TGTGCCAGCAGCCCTATACAGGGGCCTCAACCCTACGAGCAGTACTTC. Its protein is CASSPIQGPQPYEQYF.

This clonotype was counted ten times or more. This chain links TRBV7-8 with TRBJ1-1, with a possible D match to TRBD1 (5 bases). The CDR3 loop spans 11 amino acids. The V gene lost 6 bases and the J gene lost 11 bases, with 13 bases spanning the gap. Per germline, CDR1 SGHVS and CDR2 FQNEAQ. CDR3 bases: TGTGCCAGCAGTTCCACAGGCGGCGCTTTCTTT. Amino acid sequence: CASSSTGGAFF.

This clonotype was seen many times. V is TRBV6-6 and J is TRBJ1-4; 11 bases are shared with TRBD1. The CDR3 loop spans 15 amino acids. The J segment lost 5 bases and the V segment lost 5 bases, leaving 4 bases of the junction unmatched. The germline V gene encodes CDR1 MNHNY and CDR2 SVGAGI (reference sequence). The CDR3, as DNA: TGTGCCAGCAGTGACGGGACAGGGGGGAATGAAAAACTGTTTTTT. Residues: CASSDGTGGNEKLFF.

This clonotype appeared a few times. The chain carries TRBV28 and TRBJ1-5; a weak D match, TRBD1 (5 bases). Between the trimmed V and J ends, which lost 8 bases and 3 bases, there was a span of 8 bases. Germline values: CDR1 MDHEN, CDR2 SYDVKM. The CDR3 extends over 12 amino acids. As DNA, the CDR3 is TGTGCCAGCGGCAGGGACAATCAGCCCCAGCATTTT. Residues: CASGRDNQPQHF.